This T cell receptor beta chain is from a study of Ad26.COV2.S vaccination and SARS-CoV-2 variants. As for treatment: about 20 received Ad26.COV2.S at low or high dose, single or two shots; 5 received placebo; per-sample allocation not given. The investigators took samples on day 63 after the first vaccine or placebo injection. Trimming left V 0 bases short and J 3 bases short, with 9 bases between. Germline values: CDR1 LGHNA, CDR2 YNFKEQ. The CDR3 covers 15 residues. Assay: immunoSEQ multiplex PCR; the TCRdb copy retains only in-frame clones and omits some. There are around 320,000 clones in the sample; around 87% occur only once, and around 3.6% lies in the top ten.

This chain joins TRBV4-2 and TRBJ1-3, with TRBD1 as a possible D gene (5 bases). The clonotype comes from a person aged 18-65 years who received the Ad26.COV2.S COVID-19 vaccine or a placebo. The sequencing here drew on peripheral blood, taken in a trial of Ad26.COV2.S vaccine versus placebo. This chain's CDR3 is CASSQDPTVGNTIYF. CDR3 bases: TGTGCCAGCAGCCAAGATCCGACAGTTGGAAACACCATATATTTT.